Listed below are T cell receptor beta chains from one sample, sequenced in a study of blood T cell repertoires in COVID-19. Libraries were prepared by immunoSEQ multiplex PCR; TCRdb keeps only in-frame clonotypes and omits some of them. The sample has roughly 120,000 clones; around nine tenths are singletons. Sequenced: peripheral blood. These receptors were collected from a woman in her forties or fifties with acute or convalescent COVID-19. CDR3s include the opening cysteine and the closing phenylalanine or tryptophan. The order of the fields is J gene, V gene, clone size, D gene, CDR3 DNA, CDR3 protein. The D gene is left open where the match is weak. Expanded clones get a size class; other rows say once, few or many, or leave the size out.

>TRBJ1-2|TRBV10-3|.|.
TGTGCCATCACTAAACAGGGAAAGGACTATGGCTACACCTTC
CAITKQGKDYGYTF
>TRBJ1-5|TRBV10-1|.|TRBD1
TGCGCCAGCAGCACCGGGACAGGGGAGGATAGGAGCAATCAGCCCCAGCATTTT
CASSTGTGEDRSNQPQHF
>TRBJ1-4|TRBV7-2|.|TRBD1
TGTGCCAGCAGCTCCCAGGGGGCTGGTGATGAAAAACTGTTTTTT
CASSSQGAGDEKLFF
>TRBJ2-7|TRBV11-2|.|.
TGTGCCAGCAGCCCCATAGCGCGGGTTGGGATTTACGAGCAGTACTTC
CASSPIARVGIYEQYF
>TRBJ2-7|TRBV5-4|.|.
TGTGCCAGCAGCTACGACAGGATGTCCCCTGGAAGTCGGCCCTACGAGCAGTACTTC
CASSYDRMSPGSRPYEQYF
>TRBJ1-3|TRBV29-1|.|.
TGCAGTGCCGGGGGGGCTGGAAACACCATATATTTT
CSAGGAGNTIYF
>TRBJ1-6|TRBV4-3|.|.
TGCGCCAGCAGCCAAGAGCTGGCTCGTTCACCCCTCCACTTT
CASSQELARSPLHF
>TRBJ2-1|TRBV6-2/TRBV6-3|once|.
TGTGCCAGCAGTGACGGGGGATTCACCTACAATGAGCAGTTCTTC
CASSDGGFTYNEQFF
>TRBJ1-5|TRBV29-1|.|.
TGCAGCGTGAGGGGGGGGGCTCAGAATCAGCCCCAGCATTTT
CSVRGGAQNQPQHF
>TRBJ2-1|TRBV12-3/TRBV12-4|.|TRBD2
TGTGCCAGCAATACAGCGGGAGGGGGAGAGCAGTTCTTC
CASNTAGGGEQFF
>TRBJ2-7|TRBV4-1|.|.
TGCGCCAGCAGCCGCACAGGGTTGGGCTACGAGCAGTACTTC
CASSRTGLGYEQYF
>TRBJ2-5|TRBV3-1/TRBV3-2|.|TRBD1
TGTGCCAGCAGCCCCGGTCCCGGGACAGGGATGGGGACCCAGTACTTC
CASSPGPGTGMGTQYF
>TRBJ1-2|TRBV5-6|.|TRBD1
TGTGCCAGCAGCTTTGAAGGACAGGGATTTGGCTACACCTTC
CASSFEGQGFGYTF
>TRBJ1-5|TRBV28|.|.
TGTGCCAGCAGGTCCGGTATTCAGCCCCAGCATTTT
CASRSGIQPQHF
>TRBJ1-2|TRBV5-1|few|.
TGCGCCAGCACACCGGATACAGGGTTGAGGTATGGCTACACCTTC
CASTPDTGLRYGYTF
>TRBJ1-1|TRBV10-3|.|TRBD1
TGTGCCACCGTAAGACAGGGGGCGAACACTGAAGCTTTCTTT
CATVRQGANTEAFF
>TRBJ2-7|TRBV12-3/TRBV12-4|.|.
TGTGCCAGCAGTTTAGGGCTCCTCTACGAGCAGTACTTC
CASSLGLLYEQYF
>TRBJ2-3|TRBV18|.|.
TGTGCCAGCTCACCAGGCCAGAGCACAGATACGCAGTATTTT
CASSPGQSTDTQYF
>TRBJ2-7|TRBV18|.|TRBD1
TGTGCCAGCTCCGGAACAGGGGGTTCGTACGAGCAACACTTC
CASSGTGGSYEQHF
>TRBJ1-5|TRBV7-8|.|.
TGTGCCAGCAGCTTAAGGTACGATGGAGGTCAGCCCCAGCATTTT
CASSLRYDGGQPQHF
>TRBJ1-2|TRBV30|few|TRBD1
TGTGCCTGGAGGAGACCGGGACAGGGGGCGACGGCTCCTGGCTACACCTTC
CAWRRPGQGATAPGYTF
>TRBJ2-5|TRBV24-1|.|TRBD2
TGTGCCACCAGTGACCCTAGCGGGAGAAAAGAGACCCAGTACTTC
CATSDPSGRKETQYF